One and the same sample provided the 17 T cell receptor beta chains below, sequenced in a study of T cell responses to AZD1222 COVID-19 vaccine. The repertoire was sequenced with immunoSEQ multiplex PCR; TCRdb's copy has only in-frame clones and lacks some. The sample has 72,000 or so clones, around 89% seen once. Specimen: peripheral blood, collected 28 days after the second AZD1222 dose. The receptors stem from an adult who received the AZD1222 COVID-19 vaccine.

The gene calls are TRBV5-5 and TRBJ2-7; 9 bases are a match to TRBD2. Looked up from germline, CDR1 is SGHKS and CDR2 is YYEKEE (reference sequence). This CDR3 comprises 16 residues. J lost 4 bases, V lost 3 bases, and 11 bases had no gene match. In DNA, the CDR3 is TGTGCCAGCAGCTCCCGGTCTAGCGGGATATCTTACGAGCAGTACTTC. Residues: CASSSRSSGISYEQYF.

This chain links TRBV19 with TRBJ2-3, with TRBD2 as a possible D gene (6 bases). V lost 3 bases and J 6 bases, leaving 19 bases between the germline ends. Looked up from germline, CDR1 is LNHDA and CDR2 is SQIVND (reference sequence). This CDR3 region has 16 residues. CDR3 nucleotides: TGTGCCAGTAGTATTATGGGGCGGGACCCTGGGGATACGCAGTATTTT. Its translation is CASSIMGRDPGDTQYF.

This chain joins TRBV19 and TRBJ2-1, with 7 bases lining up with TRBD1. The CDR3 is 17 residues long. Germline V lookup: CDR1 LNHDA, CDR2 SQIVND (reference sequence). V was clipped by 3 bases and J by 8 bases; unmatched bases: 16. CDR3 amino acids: CASSMGQRQGFGDEQFF. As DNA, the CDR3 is TGTGCCAGTAGTATGGGGCAGAGACAGGGATTTGGGGATGAGCAGTTCTTC.

The CDR3 here is CAWSWPGRLKSTDTQYF. As DNA, the CDR3 is TGTGCCTGGAGTTGGCCGGGTCGATTAAAATCGACAGATACGCAGTATTTT. The J gene is TRBJ2-3, the V gene TRBV30; the D is unclear. The CDR3 loop spans 17 amino acids. Trimming left V 2 bases short and J 3 bases short, with 21 bases between. Germline CDR1 reads GTSNPN; CDR2 reads SVGIG (reference sequence).

CDR3 nucleotides: TGTGCCAGCAGCTTAGCGAAGACAGGGGGGACCTACGAGCAGTACTTC. Its translation: CASSLAKTGGTYEQYF. The chain carries TRBV7-8 and TRBJ2-7; TRBD1 agrees at 9 bases. The CDR3 runs to 16 residues. Losses at the gene ends were 0 bases for V and 2 bases for J; bases not matched to a gene: 5. CDR1 SGHVS and CDR2 FQNEAQ come from the germline V gene.

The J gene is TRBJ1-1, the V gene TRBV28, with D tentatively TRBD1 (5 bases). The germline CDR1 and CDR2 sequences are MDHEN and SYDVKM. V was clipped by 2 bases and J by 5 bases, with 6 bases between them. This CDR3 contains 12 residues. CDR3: CASSLQGTEAFF. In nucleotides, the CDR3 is TGTGCCAGCAGTTTACAGGGTACTGAAGCTTTCTTT.

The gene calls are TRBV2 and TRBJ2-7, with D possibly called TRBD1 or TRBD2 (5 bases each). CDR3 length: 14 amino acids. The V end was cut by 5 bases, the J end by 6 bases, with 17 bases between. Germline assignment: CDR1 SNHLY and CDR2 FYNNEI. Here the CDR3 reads CASSQGRPEFEQYF. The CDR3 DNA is TGTGCCAGCAGTCAGGGACGGCCGGAGTTCGAGCAGTACTTC.

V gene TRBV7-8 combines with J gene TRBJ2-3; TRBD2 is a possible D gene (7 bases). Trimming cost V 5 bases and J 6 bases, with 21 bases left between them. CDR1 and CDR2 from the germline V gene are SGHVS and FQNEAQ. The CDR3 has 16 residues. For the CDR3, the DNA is TGTGCCAGCAGCCTACTAGCGACGGGGGGCGTCGATACGCAGTATTTT. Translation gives CASSLLATGGVDTQYF.

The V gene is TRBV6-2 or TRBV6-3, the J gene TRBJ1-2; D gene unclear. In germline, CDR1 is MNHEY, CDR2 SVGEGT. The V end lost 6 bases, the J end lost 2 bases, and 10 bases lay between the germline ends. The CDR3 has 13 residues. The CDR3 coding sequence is TGTGCCAGCAGCTCCCTTGGGAACTATGGCTACACCTTC. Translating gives CASSSLGNYGYTF.

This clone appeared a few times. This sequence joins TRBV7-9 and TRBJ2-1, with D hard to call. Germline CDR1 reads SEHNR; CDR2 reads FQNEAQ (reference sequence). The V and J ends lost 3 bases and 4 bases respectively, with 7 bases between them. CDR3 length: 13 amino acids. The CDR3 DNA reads TGTGCCAGCAGCTTCATTCAGTACAATGAGCAGTTCTTC. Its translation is CASSFIQYNEQFF.

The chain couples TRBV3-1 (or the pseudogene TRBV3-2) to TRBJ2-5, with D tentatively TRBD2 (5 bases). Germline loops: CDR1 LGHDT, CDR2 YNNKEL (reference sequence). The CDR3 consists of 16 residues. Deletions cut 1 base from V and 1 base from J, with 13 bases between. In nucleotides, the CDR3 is TGTGCCAGCAGCCAAGGGAGGCAGCGAACCCAAGAGACCCAGTACTTC. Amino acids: CASSQGRQRTQETQYF.

CDR3 loop: CASSLELGLAVSYNEQFF. In DNA, the CDR3 is TGTGCCAGCAGCTTAGAACTAGGTCTAGCGGTCTCCTACAATGAGCAGTTCTTC. V usage is TRBV7-2 and J usage is TRBJ2-1; TRBD2 matches 7 bases. This CDR3 has 18 residues. Trimming removed 1 base from V and 0 bases from J; junction bases left unmatched: 9. Germline V gene lookup returns CDR1 SGHTA and CDR2 FQGNSA.

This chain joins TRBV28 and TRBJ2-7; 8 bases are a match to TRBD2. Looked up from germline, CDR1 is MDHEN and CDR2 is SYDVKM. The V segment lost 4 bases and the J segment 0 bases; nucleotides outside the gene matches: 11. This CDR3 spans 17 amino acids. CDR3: CASSSLAGGRFSYEQYF. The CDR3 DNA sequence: TGTGCCAGCAGTTCCCTGGCGGGAGGCCGCTTCTCCTACGAGCAGTACTTC.

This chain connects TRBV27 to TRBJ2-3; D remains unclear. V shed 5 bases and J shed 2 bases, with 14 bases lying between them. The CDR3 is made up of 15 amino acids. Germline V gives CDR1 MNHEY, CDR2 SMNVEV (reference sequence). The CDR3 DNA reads TGTGCCAGCAGTAGAGACGGCGCTAACACAGATACGCAGTATTTT. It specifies CASSRDGANTDTQYF.

This chain's CDR3 is CASMYLRAGTRNYTF. CDR3 coding DNA: TGTGCCAGCATGTATTTGAGGGCGGGGACGCGGAACTACACCTTC. The chain has TRBV6-5 and TRBJ1-2, with D perhaps TRBD1 (5 bases). Per germline, CDR1 MNHEY and CDR2 SVGAGI. The ends were cut back, 7 bases at V and 10 bases at J, with 25 bases in the middle. The CDR3 covers 15 residues.

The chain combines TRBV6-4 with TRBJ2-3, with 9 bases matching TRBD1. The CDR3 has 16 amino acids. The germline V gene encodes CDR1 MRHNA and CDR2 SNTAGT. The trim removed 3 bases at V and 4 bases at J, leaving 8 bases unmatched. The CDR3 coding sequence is TGTGCCAGCAGTGAGCACACAGGGGGCGCGCCAGATACGCAGTATTTT. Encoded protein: CASSEHTGGAPDTQYF.

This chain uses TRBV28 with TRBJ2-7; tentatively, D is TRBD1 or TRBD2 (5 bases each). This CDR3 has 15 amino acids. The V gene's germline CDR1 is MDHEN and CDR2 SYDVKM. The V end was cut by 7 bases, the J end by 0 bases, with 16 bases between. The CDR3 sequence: CASNPPEGSSYEQYF. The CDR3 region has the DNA TGTGCCAGCAACCCCCCCGAGGGGAGCTCCTACGAGCAGTACTTC.